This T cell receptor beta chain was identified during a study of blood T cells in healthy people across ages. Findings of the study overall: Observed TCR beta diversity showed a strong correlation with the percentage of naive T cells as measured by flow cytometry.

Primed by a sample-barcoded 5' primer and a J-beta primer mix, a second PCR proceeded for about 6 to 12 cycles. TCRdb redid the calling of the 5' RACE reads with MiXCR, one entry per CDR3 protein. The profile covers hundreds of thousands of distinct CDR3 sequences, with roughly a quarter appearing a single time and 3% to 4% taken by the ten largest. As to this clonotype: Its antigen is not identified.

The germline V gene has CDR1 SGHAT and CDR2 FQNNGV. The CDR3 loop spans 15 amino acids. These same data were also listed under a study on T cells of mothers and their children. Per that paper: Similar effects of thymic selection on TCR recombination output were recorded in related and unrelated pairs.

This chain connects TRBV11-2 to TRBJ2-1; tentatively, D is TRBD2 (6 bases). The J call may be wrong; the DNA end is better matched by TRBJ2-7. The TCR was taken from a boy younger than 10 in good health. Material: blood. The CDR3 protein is CASSLIGGFSYEQYF. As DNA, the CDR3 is TGTGCCAGCAGCTTAATCGGGGGTTTCTCCTACGAGCAGTACTTC.